This T cell receptor beta chain emerged from a study of siplizumab effects on memory and regulatory T cells. Findings and caveats of the study: Proliferating Tregs from siplizumab cultures lacked functional confirmation of suppression. The alloresponse seemed to draw substantially on naive T cells, which appeared more diverse than memory cells. The study found that siplizumab significantly reduced alloreactive sequences traceable to unstimulated CD4+ memory cells.

Concerning this clone itself: The antigen remains unidentified.

This CDR3 is built from 15 residues. Germline V lookup: CDR1 SGHTA, CDR2 FQGTGA. With 2 bases removed from V and 0 bases from J, the gap between germline ends came to 9 bases. Measured with immunoSEQ multiplex PCR; TCRdb has only the in-frame clones, and not every one. The table lists approximately 100,000 clones, 93% of them singletons. The sample was non-Treg CD4+ T cells sorted from blood. This clonotype was obtained from a human donor in good health. The V and J genes are TRBV7-3 and TRBJ2-3, with D uncertain. The CDR3 bases are TGTGCCAGCAGCTTAGAACGGGCTAGCACAGATACGCAGTATTTT. It is translated as CASSLERASTDTQYF.